The 18 T cell receptor beta chains below all came from one sample that was sequenced in a study of blood T cell repertoires in COVID-19. Assay used: immunoSEQ multiplex PCR; TCRdb lists only in-frame clones, some missing. Here the sample spans 250,000 or so clones, roughly nine tenths being singletons. The specimen sequenced was peripheral blood. These receptors originate from a woman in her thirties or forties who had recovered from COVID-19.

The genes are TRBV7-8 and TRBJ2-7, with D uncertain. The CDR3 is 14 residues long. Germline V lookup: CDR1 SGHVS, CDR2 FQNEAQ. Trimming stripped 5 bases from V and 2 bases from J, with 13 bases between. The CDR3 here is CASSPSGFTYEQYV. The DNA of the CDR3 is TGTGCCAGCAGCCCTAGTGGCTTCACCTACGAGCAGTACGTC.

The chain recombines TRBV9 with TRBJ2-1, with 11 bases matching TRBD2. This CDR3 contains 16 residues. V lost 3 bases, J lost 8 bases, and 10 bases stayed unmatched. Germline CDR1 SGDLS, CDR2 YYNGEE. CDR3 loop: CASSARLAGSRDEQFF. The CDR3 DNA sequence: TGTGCCAGCAGCGCCCGACTAGCGGGGTCTCGGGATGAGCAGTTCTTC.

The V gene is TRBV19, the J gene TRBJ2-1; 8 bases are a match to TRBD2. The length of the CDR3 is 15 residues. Trimming at V came to 9 bases and at J to 3 bases, leaving 10 bases not matched to a gene. Germline-derived CDR1 and CDR2 are LNHDA and SQIVND (reference sequence). For the CDR3, the DNA is TGTGCCAGCAAGTCAACTAGCGGCGTCTACAATGAGCAGTTCTTC. The encoded protein is CASKSTSGVYNEQFF.

A note on this clone: Other DNA variants within this sample encode the same CDR3. The chain is built from TRBV19 and TRBJ2-6, with D possibly matching TRBD2 (5 bases). This CDR3 has 14 residues. V gave up 5 bases and J gave up 0 bases, with 5 bases separating them. Germline CDR1 and CDR2: LNHDA and SQIVND (reference sequence). In DNA form, the CDR3 reads TGTGCCAGTAGTGGGAGCTCTGGGGCCAACGTCCTGACTTTC. Translation gives CASSGSSGANVLTF.

The chain carries TRBV3-1 (or the pseudogene TRBV3-2) and TRBJ2-1; 7 positions match TRBD2. Germline values: CDR1 LGHDT, CDR2 YNNKEL (reference sequence). The CDR3 is made up of 18 amino acids. V was clipped by 1 base and J by 6 bases; unmatched bases: 15. This CDR3 reads CASSQVFPGGSSPNEQFF. CDR3 coding DNA: TGTGCCAGCAGCCAAGTCTTCCCCGGCGGGAGCTCCCCCAATGAGCAGTTCTTC.

As for this clone: One end of the junction varies from germline; a read error may be responsible. This chain uses TRBV6-5 with TRBJ2-2, with TRBD1 identical over 10 bases. The germline V gene has CDR1 MNHEY and CDR2 SVGAGI. This CDR3 spans 16 amino acids. CDR3 sequence reads: CASSYPGTGAHRGAVF. The CDR3 DNA is TGTGCCAGCAGTTACCCCGGGACAGGGGCCCACCGGGGAGCTGTTTTT.

The V call is TRBV18, the J call TRBJ2-1, with D perhaps matching TRBD1 (6 bases). CDR1 and CDR2 (germline): KGHSH, LQKENI. The CDR3 loop spans 15 amino acids. Trimming took 2 bases from V and 0 from J, leaving 8 bases between them. CDR3 sequence reads: CASSPRQVSYNEQFF. The CDR3 bases are TGTGCCAGCTCACCAAGACAGGTCTCCTACAATGAGCAGTTCTTC.

The chain has TRBV4-3 and TRBJ2-5, with TRBD1 identical over 7 bases. The CDR3 is 15 residues long. The germline CDR1 and CDR2 sequences are LGHNA and YSLEER. Trimming removed 0 bases from V and 5 bases from J; junction bases left unmatched: 6. For the CDR3, the DNA is TGCGCCAGCAGCCAAGATGACAGGGCAGGTGAGACCCAGTACTTC. Its protein is CASSQDDRAGETQYF.

The chain is built from TRBV10-2 and TRBJ2-5; tentative D call: TRBD2 (6 bases). Trimming removed 9 bases at V and 4 bases at J, with 12 bases between. Per germline, CDR1 WSHSY and CDR2 SAAADI. The CDR3 runs to 12 residues. The CDR3 nucleotides read TGCGCCAGTGGGACTGCGCGAGAGACCCAGTACTTC. Translating it yields CASGTARETQYF.

The chain links TRBV12-3 or TRBV12-4 to TRBJ2-1; unclear D gene. The V end was cut by 5 bases, the J end by 8 bases, with 7 bases between. The CDR3 has 11 residues. The CDR3 reads CASSVRYEQFF. The CDR3 DNA reads TGTGCCAGCAGTGTCCGGTATGAGCAGTTCTTC.

The chain combines TRBV30 with TRBJ1-6; tentatively, D is TRBD1 (6 bases). The V and J ends lost 2 bases and 4 bases respectively, with 12 bases between them. Germline CDR1 and CDR2: GTSNPN and SVGIG (reference sequence). The CDR3 is made up of 15 amino acids. For the CDR3, the DNA is TGTGCCTGGAGTAGGGGGAAAGGGTATAATTCACCCCTCCACTTT. This translates into CAWSRGKGYNSPLHF.

The V call is TRBV29-1, the J call TRBJ2-2; the D is unclear. Germline V CDR1 and CDR2: SQVTM, ANQGSEA. The CDR3 contains 11 residues. V shed 3 bases and J shed 4 bases, with 3 bases lying between them. This chain's CDR3 is CSVESTGELFF. DNA for the CDR3: TGCAGCGTTGAGAGCACCGGGGAGCTGTTTTTT.

The chain carries TRBV19 and TRBJ1-5; D may be TRBD1 (5 bases). Trimming pared 2 bases from V and 6 bases from J, leaving 8 bases between. Germline values: CDR1 LNHDA, CDR2 SQIVND (reference sequence). The length of the CDR3 is 13 residues. CDR3 DNA: TGTGCCAGTAGTATACAGGGATCTCAGCCCCAGCATTTT. Translating gives CASSIQGSQPQHF.

The rearrangement uses TRBV5-1 and TRBJ1-2; D is possibly TRBD1 (6 bases). Germline loops: CDR1 SGHRS, CDR2 YFSETQ. The V gene lost 0 bases and the J gene lost 7 bases, with 13 bases spanning the gap. CDR3 size: 14 residues. The CDR3 DNA is TGCGCCAGCAGCTTGGATCCGACAGGTGGTGGCTACACCTTC. Protein: CASSLDPTGGGYTF.

The V and J genes are TRBV21-1 and TRBJ2-6; the table's D call of TRBD1 was not tested on the DNA. TRBV21-1 is a listed pseudogene. The CDR3 has 18 amino acids. This CDR3 reads CASSKRGIDRAGANVLTF. The CDR3 coding sequence is TGTGCCAGCAGCAAAAGAGGGATTGACAGGGCCGGGGCCAACGTCCTGACTTTC.

The V call is TRBV3-1 (or the pseudogene TRBV3-2), the J call TRBJ1-3, with D perhaps matching TRBD1 (6 bases). The germline gives CDR1 LGHDT, CDR2 YNNKEL (reference sequence). V gave up 5 bases and J gave up 3 bases, with 17 bases separating them. The CDR3 is 16 residues long. CDR3 nucleotide sequence: TGTGCCAGCAGCGAACGGGTGAGGGGGTTTGGAAACACCATATATTTT. Its protein is CASSERVRGFGNTIYF.

V is TRBV3-1 (or the pseudogene TRBV3-2) and J is TRBJ1-1; possible D gene TRBD1, 6 bases. This CDR3 has 13 amino acids. Germline CDR1 is LGHDT and CDR2 is YNNKEL (reference sequence). Trimming stripped 6 bases from V and 1 base from J, with 9 bases between. The chain's CDR3 is CASRLGQNTEAFF. Here the CDR3 DNA reads TGTGCCAGCAGGCTGGGACAGAACACTGAAGCTTTCTTT.

V usage is TRBV19 and J usage is TRBJ1-3; 8 bases are shared with TRBD1. Germline CDR1 is LNHDA and CDR2 is SQIVND (reference sequence). The CDR3 covers 15 residues. V gave up 5 bases and J gave up 2 bases; unmatched junction bases: 5. The CDR3 nucleotides are TGTGCCAGTAGTGGGTCGACAGGGGCTGGAAACACCATATATTTT. As protein: CASSGSTGAGNTIYF.